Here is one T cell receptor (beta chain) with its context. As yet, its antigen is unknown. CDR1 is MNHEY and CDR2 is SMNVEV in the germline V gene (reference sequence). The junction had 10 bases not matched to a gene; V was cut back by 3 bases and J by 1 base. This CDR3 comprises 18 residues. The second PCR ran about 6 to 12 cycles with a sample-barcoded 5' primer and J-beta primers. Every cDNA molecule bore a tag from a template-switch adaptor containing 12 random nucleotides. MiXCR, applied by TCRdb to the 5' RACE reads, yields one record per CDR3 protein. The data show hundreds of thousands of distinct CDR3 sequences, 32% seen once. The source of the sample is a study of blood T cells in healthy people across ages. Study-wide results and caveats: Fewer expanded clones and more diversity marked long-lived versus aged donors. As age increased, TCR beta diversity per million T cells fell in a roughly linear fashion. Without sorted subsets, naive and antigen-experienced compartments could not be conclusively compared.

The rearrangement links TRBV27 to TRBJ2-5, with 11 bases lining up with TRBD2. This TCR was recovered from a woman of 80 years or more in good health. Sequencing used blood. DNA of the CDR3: TGTGCCAGCAGTTTTTTGGGACTAGCGGAGGGACCCCAAGAGACCCAGTACTTC. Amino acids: CASSFLGLAEGPQETQYF.